This entry is about one T cell receptor beta chain. Through a sample-barcoded 5' primer and a J-beta primer mix, a second PCR was run for roughly 7 to 12 cycles. CDR3-containing paired-end reads numbering at least 3 million came from each sample. From the 5' RACE reads, TCRdb called clonotypes with MiXCR, one entry per CDR3 protein. The sample contains about 1.1 million distinct CDR3 sequences, roughly two fifths of which appear only once. These data originate in a study of blood T cells in healthy people across ages. Germline CDR1 MGHRA, CDR2 YSYEKL. The CDR3 is 15 amino acids. V shed 3 bases and J shed 6 bases, with 15 bases lying between them.

The source of this sequence is a man between 18 and 29 years old in good health. Sequencing was carried out using blood. This chain connects TRBV4-1 to TRBJ1-5; D is unresolved. CDR3 nucleotide sequence: TGCGCCAGCAGCCAGGATCGAAATGGCAGTCAGCCCCAGCATTTT. Its protein product is CASSQDRNGSQPQHF.